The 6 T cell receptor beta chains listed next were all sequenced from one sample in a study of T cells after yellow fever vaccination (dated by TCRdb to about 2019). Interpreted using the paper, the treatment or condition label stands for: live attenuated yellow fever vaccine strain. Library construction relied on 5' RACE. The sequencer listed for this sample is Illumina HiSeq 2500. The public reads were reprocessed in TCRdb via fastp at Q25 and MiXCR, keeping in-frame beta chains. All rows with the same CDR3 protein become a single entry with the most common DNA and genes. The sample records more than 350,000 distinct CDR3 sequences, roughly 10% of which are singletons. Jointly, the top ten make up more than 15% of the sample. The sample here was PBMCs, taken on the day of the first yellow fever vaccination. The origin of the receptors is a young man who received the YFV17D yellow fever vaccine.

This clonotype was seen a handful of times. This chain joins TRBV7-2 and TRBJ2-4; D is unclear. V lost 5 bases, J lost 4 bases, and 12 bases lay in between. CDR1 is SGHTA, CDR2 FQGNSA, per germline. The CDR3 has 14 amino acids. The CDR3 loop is CASSKSVGKNIQYF. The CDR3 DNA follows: TGTGCCAGCAGCAAGAGCGTAGGGAAAAACATTCAGTACTTC. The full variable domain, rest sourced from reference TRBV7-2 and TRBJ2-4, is GAGVSQSPSNKVTEKGKDVELRCDPISGHTALYWYRQSLGQGLEFLIYFQGNSAPDKSGLPSDRFSAERTGGSVSTLTIQRTQQEDSAVYLCASSKSVGKNIQYFGAGTRLSVL.

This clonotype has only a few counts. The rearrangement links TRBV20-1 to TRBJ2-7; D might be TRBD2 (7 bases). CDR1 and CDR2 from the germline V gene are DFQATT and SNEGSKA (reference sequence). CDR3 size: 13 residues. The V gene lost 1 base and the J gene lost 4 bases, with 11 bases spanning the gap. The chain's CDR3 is CSARGRGAYEQYF. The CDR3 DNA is TGCAGTGCTAGAGGCCGGGGGGCTTACGAGCAGTACTTC.

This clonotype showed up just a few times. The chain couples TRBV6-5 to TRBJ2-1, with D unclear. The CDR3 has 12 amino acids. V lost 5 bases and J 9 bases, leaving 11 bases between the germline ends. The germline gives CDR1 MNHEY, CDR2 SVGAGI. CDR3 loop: CASSPVGVEQFF. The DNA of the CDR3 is TGTGCCAGCAGTCCGGTGGGTGTTGAGCAGTTCTTC.

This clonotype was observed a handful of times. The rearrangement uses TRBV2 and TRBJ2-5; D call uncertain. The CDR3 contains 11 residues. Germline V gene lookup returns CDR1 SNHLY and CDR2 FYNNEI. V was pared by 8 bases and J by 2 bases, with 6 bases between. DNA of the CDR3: TGTGCCAGCGGTGCTCAAGAGACCCAGTACTTC. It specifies CASGAQETQYF.

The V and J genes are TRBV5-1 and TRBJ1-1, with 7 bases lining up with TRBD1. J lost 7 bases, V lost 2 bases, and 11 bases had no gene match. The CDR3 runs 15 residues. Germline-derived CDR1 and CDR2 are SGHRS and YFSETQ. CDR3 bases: TGCGCCAGCAGCTTAGTGTCGACAGGGATGAGTGAAGCTTTCTTT. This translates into CASSLVSTGMSEAFF.

CDR3 nucleotide sequence: TGCGCCAGCAGCAATAATTCAGGGGTTGAAAAACTGTTTTTT. Translated, it gives CASSNNSGVEKLFF. This rearrangement joins TRBV5-1 to TRBJ1-4; D perhaps matches TRBD1 (6 bases). The CDR3 is 14 residues long. Germline V CDR1 and CDR2: SGHRS, YFSETQ. The germline V and J ends were trimmed by 4 bases and 7 bases, with 14 bases remaining between them.